The clone carrying this TCR beta chain has more than one count but fewer than ten. This CDR3 comprises 17 residues. Germline loops: CDR1 SGHAT, CDR2 FQNNGV. Trimming pared 2 bases from V and 0 bases from J, leaving 11 bases between. This sample is part of a study of identical twins. TCRdb fed the 5' RACE reads into MiXCR, producing one record per CDR3 protein. The table has about 690,000 distinct CDR3 sequences, 21% seen once; the top ten hold 4% to 5.5%. The same data also contributed to another study, on T cells expressing NK-cell markers.

The rearrangement uses TRBV11-2 and TRBJ2-6; D remains unclear. Sequencing input: PBMCs. This TCR derives from a woman aged 18-30 years in good health. The CDR3 loop reads CASSLIVTPSGANVLTF. The CDR3 DNA reads TGTGCCAGCAGCTTAATCGTCACCCCCTCTGGGGCCAACGTCCTGACTTTC. The full variable domain, its missing parts supplied by reference TRBV11-2 and TRBJ2-6, is EAGVAQSPRYKIIEKRQSVAFWCNPISGHATLYWYQQILGQGPKLLIQFQNNGVVDDSQLPKDRFSAERLKGVDSTLKIQPAKLEDSAVYLCASSLIVTPSGANVLTFGAGSRLTVL.